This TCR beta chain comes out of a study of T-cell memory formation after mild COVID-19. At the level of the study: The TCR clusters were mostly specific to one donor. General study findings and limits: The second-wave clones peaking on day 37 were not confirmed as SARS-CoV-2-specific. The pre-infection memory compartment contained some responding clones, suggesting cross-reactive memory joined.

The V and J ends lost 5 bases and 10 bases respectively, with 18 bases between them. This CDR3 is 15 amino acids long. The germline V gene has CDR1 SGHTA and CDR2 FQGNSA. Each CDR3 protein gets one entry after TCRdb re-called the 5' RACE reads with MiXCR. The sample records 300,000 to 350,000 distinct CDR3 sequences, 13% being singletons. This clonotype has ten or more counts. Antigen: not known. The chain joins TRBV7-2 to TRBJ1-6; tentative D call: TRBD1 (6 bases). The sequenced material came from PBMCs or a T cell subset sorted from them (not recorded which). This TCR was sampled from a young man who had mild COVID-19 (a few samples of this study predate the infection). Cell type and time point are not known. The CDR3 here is CASSSSGTPGSPLHF. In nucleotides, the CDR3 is TGTGCCAGCAGCAGTTCCGGGACACCGGGGTCACCCCTCCACTTT. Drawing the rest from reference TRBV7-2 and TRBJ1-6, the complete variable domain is GAGVSQSPSNKVTEKGKDVELRCDPISGHTALYWYRQSLGQGLEFLIYFQGNSAPDKSGLPSDRFSAERTGGSVSTLTIQRTQQEDSAVYLCASSSSGTPGSPLHFGNGTRLTVT.